This T cell receptor (beta chain) derives from a study of shared clonotypes between healthy human individuals. Assay: immunoSEQ multiplex PCR; the TCRdb copy retains only in-frame clones and omits some. The sample carries more than 2 million clones, 85% to 95% recorded once. Germline CDR1 and CDR2: MNHEY and SMNVEV (reference sequence). Trimming removed 3 bases at V and 1 base at J, with 4 bases between. The CDR3 has 13 amino acids. The receptor was derived from a man between 18 and 35 years old in good health. V and J are TRBV27 and TRBJ2-1; D is uncertain. The sample consisted of naive CD4+ T cells sorted from blood. Subset of the sample: CD45RA+ positively selected. The CDR3 DNA reads TGTGCCAGCAGTTTTGAATCCTACAATGAGCAGTTCTTC. Its protein is CASSFESYNEQFF.